This TCR beta chain is drawn from a study of blood T cell repertoires in COVID-19 (dated by TCRdb to about 2020). Context from the whole study: Collaborator samples came from the United States, Italy and Spain and covered acute and convalescent phases of COVID-19. The repertoires were released in a freely available public database meant as a resource for research on the immune response to SARS-CoV-2. The dataset comprised deeply sampled blood TCRbeta repertoires from subjects exposed to, actively infected with, or recovered from COVID-19. Nearly every sample came with metadata listing a de-identified subject ID, COVID-19 status, age in years and sex. The samples were drawn from two sources: the first 160 participants of the ongoing ImmuneRACE study, and about 1,300 subjects contributed by 6 global collaborators. Where available, HLA class I and class II types were taken from metadata supplied by the sample provider and were not determined by assay-based typing. The material from the prospective study consisted of cDNA or gDNA derived from T cells, B-cell-depleted T cells, or PBMCs.

TCRbeta CDR3 regions were amplified from genomic DNA by means of the immunoSEQ Assay, a bias-controlled multiplex PCR. For the original study's pipeline: Within the assay, amplification of reference gene primers was used to estimate how many nucleated cells each sample contained. To quantify the absolute abundance of each unique TCRbeta CDR3 rearrangement, sequence reads were collapsed and filtered. Productive Simpson clonality was computed per sample as the square root of Simpson's diversity index over productive rearrangements. Here the immuneACCESS table is served through TCRdb, limited to in-frame sequences with V and J called. Missing clones are a known gap in these copies; in checked studies unresolved V genes cover under half, and the rest lacks a known reason. V, J and clone size are those of that table, while D and trimming were read from the DNA. A total of fewer than 200,000 clones appear in this sample, over 80% of them only once. The ten most abundant clones make up less than 10% of the sample.

Trimming takes 4 bases off V and 2 bases off J; junction bases not matched to a gene: 15. Inclusive of the bounding cysteine and phenylalanine, the CDR3 is 20 residues long. Solely the CDR3 DNA is kept, with 60 bases framed from the first base. CDR1 and CDR2, per the germline V gene (reference sequence), are LGHDT and YNNKEL. In this sample, this clone turned up a few times. What this receptor recognizes is not known. Nothing much larger sits one base from this clone, and base qualities are not available. One collaborating source in Seattle enrolled patients while the patients were actively infected and followed the patients over time throughout the course of disease. Each collaborating institution followed its own protocols to collect whole blood in K2EDTA tubes. For TCRbeta analysis, collaborator samples were shipped as frozen whole blood, as isolated PBMCs, or as DNA extracted from either sample type.

On the study overall, not on this receptor specifically: How much clinical and demographic metadata was included differed by source and by participant, and the metadata was provided uncurated.

Input material: peripheral blood. Rearrangement joined TRBV3-1 (or the pseudogene TRBV3-2) to TRBJ2-3; 13 junctional bases match TRBD2. This clonotype was obtained from a woman aged 65 to 85 with COVID-19, enrolled during active disease. The CDR3 corresponds to CASSRGTSGRGVGITDTQYF. The nucleotides read TGTGCCAGCAGCCGTGGCACTAGCGGGAGGGGAGTCGGCATCACAGATACGCAGTATTTT.